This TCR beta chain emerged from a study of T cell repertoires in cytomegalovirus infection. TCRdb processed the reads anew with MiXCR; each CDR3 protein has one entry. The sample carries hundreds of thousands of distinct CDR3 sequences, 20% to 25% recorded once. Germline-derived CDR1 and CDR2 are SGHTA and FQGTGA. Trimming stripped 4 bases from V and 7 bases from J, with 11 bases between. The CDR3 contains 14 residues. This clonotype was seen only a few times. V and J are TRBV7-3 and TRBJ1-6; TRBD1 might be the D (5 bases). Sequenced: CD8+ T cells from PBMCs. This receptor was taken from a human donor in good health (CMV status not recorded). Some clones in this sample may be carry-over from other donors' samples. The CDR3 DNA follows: TGTGCCAGCAGCTATGAGGGGACCAATTCACCCCTCCACTTT. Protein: CASSYEGTNSPLHF.